This record concerns one T cell receptor (beta chain) sequence. Which antigen it targets is not known. One base away there is no much larger clone; base qualities are not given. At diagnosis, tumor, uninvolved tumor-adjacent lung and peripheral blood were collected and then preserved as a mix of FFPE and fresh-frozen material. For TCR repertoire profiling, the blood samples were analyzed as peripheral blood mononuclear cells. Taken from the germline V gene, the CDR1 and CDR2 loops are SQVTM and ANQGSEA. The CDR3 sequence holds 13 residues, the cysteine and phenylalanine included. Only CDR3 DNA remains: 39 bases, in frame from the first base. V is pared back by 4 bases and J by 5 bases, with 14 bases lying between the germline termini. The sample originates from a study of T cells in localized non-small cell lung cancer (dated by TCRdb to the early 2020s). Regarding the research as a whole: The study examined T cell repertoires in roughly 240 patients with early-stage NSCLC and compared tumors with uninvolved tumor-adjacent lungs. NSCLC patients had a mean age of roughly 66 years, and fewer than 150 were male and over 85 female. The cohort consisted of roughly 240 treatment-naive NSCLC patients whose localized lung tumors had been resected.

TCR beta CDR3 regions were sequenced from DNA using the immunoSEQ Assay. From the authors' description of their analysis: To compute T cell density, TCR beta template counts were normalized to usable DNA, which was estimated by amplifying housekeeping genes. Richness was estimated using the preseqR package, with extrapolation to 400,000 templates for PBMC samples and to 120,000 templates for tissue samples. Clonality was calculated as one minus Pielou's evenness. Tissue-enriched TCRs were identified by differential abundance testing using productive amino-acid clonotypes, minimum total count 5 and alpha 0.1. Repertoire overlap between compartments was quantified with the Jaccard Index and Morisita Overlap Index. GLIPH clustered TCR beta CDR3s with public tetramer-defined viral CDR3s; viral motifs required at least three viral sequences plus V-gene enrichment. TCRdb retrieved this table from immuneACCESS and kept in-frame rearrangements only. Not all clones are present; in checked studies, unresolved V genes account for under half, and no reason is known for the remainder. The V and J calls and clone size come from that table; D and trimming were worked out from the DNA. A total of roughly 34,000 clones appear in this sample, approximately 90% of them only once. The top ten clonotypes cover 4% to 5% of the sample.

Broad study findings and their caveats: Higher blood T cell density associated with longer overall survival, while higher adjacent-lung clonality associated with shorter survival. Of the top 100 tumor clones, a median of approximately 60 were detected in paired uninvolved adjacent lung; roughly 29 were also among that lung's top 100. Because the study design was exploratory, TCR variables were selected using unadjusted p-values without false-discovery rate correction. Multi-region tumor sequencing was not performed, so intratumor heterogeneity could not be excluded. The highest T cell clonality was observed in uninvolved tumor-adjacent lung, where clonality exceeded that of tumor, suggesting that antigenic responses were more focused in uninvolved tumor-adjacent lung.

The clonotype originates from a male donor at least 60 years old with stage III lung adenocarcinoma. Sample: peripheral blood, taken before any cancer treatment. Recombination joined TRBV29-1 with TRBJ1-2; the D gene remains uncertain. The nucleotide sequence reads as follows: TGCAGCGTTGTGACCGACTATTTTTATGGCTACACCTTC. Translated, this is CSVVTDYFYGYTF.